These 17 T cell receptor beta chains share one sample of origin, sequenced in a study of OX40 agonist ivuxolimab in advanced cancers. This table comes from immunoSEQ multiplex PCR, and its TCRdb copy is limited to in-frame clones, with some not included. Altogether 15,000 to 25,000 clones are present, about 75% being singletons, with the ten largest covering approximately 18%. The specimen was CD4+ or CD8+ T cells sorted from blood, collected in a trial of the OX40 agonist ivuxolimab. All receptors come from an adult with an advanced solid tumor such as melanoma, head and neck, liver or kidney cancer.

The genes are TRBV7-2 and TRBJ1-1, with D uncertain. From germline, CDR1 is SGHTA and CDR2 FQGNSA. Trimming took 5 bases from V and 0 from J, leaving 13 bases between them. This CDR3 comprises 15 residues. CDR3 in amino acids: CASSLYLTLNTEAFF. The CDR3, as DNA: TGTGCCAGCAGCCTCTACCTGACTCTGAACACTGAAGCTTTCTTT.

Details on this clone: The sample contains more than one DNA sequence encoding this CDR3. The CDR3 sequence: CAWKSFQLSTDTQYF. The CDR3 DNA reads as TGTGCCTGGAAAAGCTTTCAGTTGAGCACAGATACGCAGTATTTT. V and J are TRBV30 and TRBJ2-3; the D is unclear. V lost 4 bases, J lost 0 bases, and 14 bases lay in between. The germline CDR1 and CDR2 sequences are GTSNPN and SVGIG (reference sequence). CDR3 length: 15 amino acids.

This chain uses TRBV30 with TRBJ2-1; TRBD2 matches 7 bases. Germline trimming cut 5 bases from V and 0 bases from J; bases unmatched to any gene: 10. Looked up from germline, CDR1 is GTSNPN and CDR2 is SVGIG (reference sequence). CDR3 size: 16 residues. Here the CDR3 reads CAWRGGEGRSYNEQFF. The CDR3 nucleotides are TGTGCCTGGCGGGGCGGGGAGGGTCGCTCCTACAATGAGCAGTTCTTC. Variable domain in full (rest from reference TRBV30 and TRBJ2-1): SQTIHQWPATLVQPVGSPLSLECTVEGTSNPNLYWYRQAAGRGLQLLFYSVGIGQISSEVPQNLSASRPQDRQFILSSKKLLLSDSGFYLCAWRGGEGRSYNEQFFGPGTRLTVL.

The count of this clone is one. J is TRBJ2-1 and V is TRBV5-4; tentative D call: TRBD2 (5 bases). V gave up 5 bases and J gave up 0 bases, with 15 bases separating them. Germline loops: CDR1 SGHNT, CDR2 YYREEE (reference sequence). This CDR3 spans 16 amino acids. The CDR3 loop is CASSPASTFSYNEQFF. The CDR3 region has the DNA TGTGCCAGCAGTCCGGCTAGCACTTTCTCCTACAATGAGCAGTTCTTC.

The chain is built from TRBV5-5 and TRBJ1-4; D is perhaps TRBD1 (5 bases). V was clipped by 6 bases and J by 5 bases, with 14 bases between them. CDR3 size: 14 residues. Germline V CDR1 and CDR2: SGHKS, YYEKEE (reference sequence). CDR3 sequence reads: CASTYGTGNEKLFF. The CDR3 region has the DNA TGTGCCAGCACTTACGGGACGGGAAATGAAAAACTGTTTTTT.

The chain joins TRBV4-1 to TRBJ2-5; D possibly corresponds to TRBD1 (5 bases). Per the germline V gene, CDR1 is MGHRA and CDR2 is YSYEKL. V shed 5 bases and J shed 5 bases, with 18 bases lying between them. The CDR3 has 15 residues. The DNA for the CDR3 is TGCGCCAGCAGCACAGTAGTGGGGCAATCGGAGACCCAGTACTTC. Encoded protein: CASSTVVGQSETQYF.

This chain links TRBV4-2 with TRBJ2-7; D is undetermined. CDR3 length: 15 amino acids. The V gene's germline CDR1 is LGHNA and CDR2 YNFKEQ. Trimming took off 1 base at V and 0 bases at J, with 10 bases between the two ends. The CDR3 protein is CASSQGVTNSYEQYF. CDR3 DNA: TGTGCCAGCAGCCAAGGGGTGACAAACTCCTACGAGCAGTACTTC.

This chain uses TRBV9 with TRBJ2-5; possibly TRBD1 for D (5 bases). CDR3 length: 15 residues. Germline V gene sequence: CDR1 SGDLS, CDR2 YYNGEE. With 3 bases removed from V and 3 bases from J, the gap between germline ends came to 15 bases. CDR3 sequence (DNA): TGTGCCAGCAGCGCCTCGCAGGGAAGAGAAGAGACCCAGTACTTC. Translated: CASSASQGREETQYF.

This clone was seen a few times. This chain joins TRBV10-3 and TRBJ1-1, with D unclear. The CDR3 spans 13 residues. Germline V CDR1 and CDR2: ENHRY, SYGVKD. V shed 10 bases and J shed 0 bases, with 12 bases lying between them. The CDR3 region is CASTPDVNTEAFF. The CDR3 bases are TGTGCCAGCACTCCCGACGTGAACACTGAAGCTTTCTTT.

The V gene is TRBV11-2, the J gene TRBJ2-7, with 7 bases fitting TRBD2. V was clipped by 3 bases and J by 2 bases; unmatched bases: 7. Germline V gene lookup returns CDR1 SGHAT and CDR2 FQNNGV. This CDR3 region has 15 residues. CDR3 DNA: TGTGCCAGCAGCTTCTATAGCGGGCCAACCTACGAGCAGTACTTC. Its protein product is CASSFYSGPTYEQYF.

The rearrangement links TRBV9 to TRBJ2-7; 7 bases align to TRBD2. CDR3 length: 15 amino acids. The junction had 5 bases not matched to a gene; V was cut back by 0 bases and J by 2 bases. CDR1 SGDLS and CDR2 YYNGEE come from the germline V gene. This CDR3 reads CASSVAASGAYEQYF. The CDR3 nucleotides are TGTGCCAGCAGCGTAGCAGCTAGCGGAGCCTACGAGCAGTACTTC. Full variable domain (missing parts from reference TRBV9 and TRBJ2-7): DSGVTQTPKHLITATGQRVTLRCSPRSGDLSVYWYQQSLDQGLQFLIQYYNGEERAKGNILERFSAQQFPDLHSELNLSSLELGDSALYFCASSVAASGAYEQYFGPGTRLTVT.

The chain recombines TRBV18 with TRBJ2-1; D gene uncertain. V lost 1 base and J lost 9, with 4 bases in between. This CDR3 is 11 amino acids long. From germline, CDR1 is KGHSH and CDR2 LQKENI. The CDR3 sequence is CASSPRTEQFF. The CDR3 DNA reads as TGTGCCAGCTCACCACGGACTGAGCAGTTCTTC.

The V call is TRBV9, the J call TRBJ1-2; TRBD1 is a possible D gene (5 bases). Germline values: CDR1 SGDLS, CDR2 YYNGEE. This CDR3 region has 13 residues. Trimming took 0 bases from V and 8 from J, leaving 11 bases between them. In nucleotides, the CDR3 is TGTGCCAGCAGCGTAGATCAGGGAGGAGGCTACACCTTC. Amino acid sequence: CASSVDQGGGYTF.

This clone was found a few times. The chain carries TRBV2 and TRBJ2-2; 14 bases are a match to TRBD2. Per the germline V gene, CDR1 is SNHLY and CDR2 is FYNNEI. CDR3 length: 16 amino acids. V lost 3 bases and J lost 6; bases outside the gene matches: 3. CDR3 amino acids: CASSEGLAGVSGELFF. The CDR3, as DNA: TGTGCCAGCAGTGAGGGACTAGCGGGAGTGTCCGGGGAGCTGTTTTTT.

The gene calls are TRBV19 and TRBJ2-2, with 7 bases that match TRBD1. This CDR3 region has 13 residues. The trim removed 6 bases at V and 6 bases at J, leaving 4 bases unmatched. CDR1 and CDR2 (germline): LNHDA, SQIVND (reference sequence). The CDR3 spells CASRQGGSGELFF. CDR3 bases: TGTGCCAGTAGACAAGGGGGCTCCGGGGAGCTGTTTTTT.

A few counts support this clone. This chain uses TRBV6-6 with TRBJ1-1; D is unclear. Germline lookup yields CDR1 MNHNY and CDR2 SVGAGI (reference sequence). Trimming pared 5 bases from V and 1 base from J, leaving 17 bases between. The CDR3 runs to 16 residues. The CDR3 sequence: CASSTALMPKNTEAFF. Here the CDR3 DNA reads TGTGCCAGCAGTACCGCCCTCATGCCGAAGAACACTGAAGCTTTCTTT.

V gene TRBV7-9 combines with J gene TRBJ2-2; 9 bases line up with TRBD1. The germline gives CDR1 SEHNR, CDR2 FQNEAQ (reference sequence). The CDR3 spans 15 residues. Trimming at V came to 0 bases and at J to 5 bases, leaving 1 base not matched to a gene. The CDR3, as DNA: TGTGCCAGCAGCTTAGCGGGACAGGGAACCGGGGAGCTGTTTTTT. The encoded protein is CASSLAGQGTGELFF.